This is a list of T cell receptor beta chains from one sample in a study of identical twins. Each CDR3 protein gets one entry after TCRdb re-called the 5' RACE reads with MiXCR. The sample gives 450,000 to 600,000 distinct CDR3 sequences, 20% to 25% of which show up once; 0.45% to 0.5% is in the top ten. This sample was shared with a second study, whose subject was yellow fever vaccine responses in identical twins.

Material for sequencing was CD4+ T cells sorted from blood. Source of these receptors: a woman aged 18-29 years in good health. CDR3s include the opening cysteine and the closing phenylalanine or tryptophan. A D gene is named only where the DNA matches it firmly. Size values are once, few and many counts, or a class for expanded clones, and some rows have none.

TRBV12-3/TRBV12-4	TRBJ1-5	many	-	TGTGCCAGCAGTTCACCGGGATTTCAGCCCCAGCATTTT	CASSSPGFQPQHF
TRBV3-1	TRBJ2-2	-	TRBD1	TGTGCCAGCAGCCATCCCTTCCGGGACAGGGACACCGGGGAGCTGTTTTTT	CASSHPFRDRDTGELFF
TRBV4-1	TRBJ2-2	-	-	TGCGCCAGCAGCCAAGAATGGGTAGGGACCACCGGGGAGCTGTTTTTT	CASSQEWVGTTGELFF
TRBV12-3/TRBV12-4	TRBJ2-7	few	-	TGTGCCAGCAGTTTAATGAGAAGCTCCTACGAGCAGTACTTC	CASSLMRSSYEQYF
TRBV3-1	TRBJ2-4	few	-	TGTGCCAGCAGCCTCAACGAGGGCGTTCAGTACTTC	CASSLNEGVQYF
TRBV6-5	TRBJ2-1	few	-	TGTGCCACATTTCGGGGCAATGAGCAGTTCTTC	CATFRGNEQFF
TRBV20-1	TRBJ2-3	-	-	TGCAGTGCTAGAACTGCCACAGATACGCAGTATTTT	CSARTATDTQYF
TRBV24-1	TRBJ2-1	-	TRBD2	TGTGCCACCAGTGATTTGTCCCCCCTGGGGGGGTACAATGAGCAGTTCTTC	CATSDLSPLGGYNEQFF
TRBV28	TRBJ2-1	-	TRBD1	TGTGCCAGCAGCCATGGGGGGACAGGGGCATACAATGAGCAGTTCTTC	CASSHGGTGAYNEQFF
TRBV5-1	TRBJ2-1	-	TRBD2	TGCGCCAGCAGATCGAGCGGGAGGGGCTCCTACAATGAGCAGTTCTTC	CASRSSGRGSYNEQFF
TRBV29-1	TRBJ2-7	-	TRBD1	TGCAGCGTCTGCCCCCCCCCGGGACAGGGGGGAGAGCAGTACTTC	CSVCPPPGQGGEQYF
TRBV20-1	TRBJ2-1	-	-	TGCAGTGCGGCAGGGAGCCATAGCGACAATGAGCAGTTCTTC	CSAAGSHSDNEQFF
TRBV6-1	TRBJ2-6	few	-	TGTGCCAGCAGTCTGCGACAGGGACTAAACTCTGGGGCCAACGTCCTGACTTTC	CASSLRQGLNSGANVLTF
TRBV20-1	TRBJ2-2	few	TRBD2	TGCAGTGCTAGACTAGCGGGAGCGAACACCGGGGAGCTGTTTTTT	CSARLAGANTGELFF
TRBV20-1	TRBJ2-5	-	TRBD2	TGCAGTGCCACAAGGACTAGCGGGCACCAAGAGACCCAGTACTTC	CSATRTSGHQETQYF
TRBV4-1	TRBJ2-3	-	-	TGCGCCAGCAGCCCGGCGTGGTTCACAGATACGCAGTATTTT	CASSPAWFTDTQYF
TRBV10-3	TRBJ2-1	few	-	TGTGCCATCAGTGGGGGAGGCATGTCCTACAATGAGCAGTTCTTC	CAISGGGMSYNEQFF
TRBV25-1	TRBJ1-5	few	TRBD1	TGTGCCAGCAGTGCTGACAGGGTGGGCAATCAGCCCCAGCATTTT	CASSADRVGNQPQHF
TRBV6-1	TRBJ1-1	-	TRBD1	TGTGCCAGCGGCCAGGGGGGGAGCACTGAAGCTTTCTTT	CASGQGGSTEAFF
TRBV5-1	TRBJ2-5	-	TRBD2	TGCGCCAGCTCGGTAACCGGGAGGGCCGGGGAGACCCAGTACTTC	CASSVTGRAGETQYF
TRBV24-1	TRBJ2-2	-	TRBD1	TGTGCCACCAGTGACCTGACAGGGTACGGCGGGGAGCTGTTTTTT	CATSDLTGYGGELFF
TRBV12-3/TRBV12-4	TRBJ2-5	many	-	TGTGCCAGCAGTCTGTTTGAGACCCAGTACTTC	CASSLFETQYF
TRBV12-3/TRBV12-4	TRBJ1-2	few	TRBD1	TGTGCCAGCAGGCCCGACAGGGCGAACTATGGCTACACCTTC	CASRPDRANYGYTF
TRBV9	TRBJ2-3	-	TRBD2	TGTGCCAGCAGCGTTAAAGCGGGAAGCACAGATACGCAGTATTTT	CASSVKAGSTDTQYF
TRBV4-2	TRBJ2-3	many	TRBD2	TGTGCCAGCAGCCAGGGACTAGCAGATACGCAGTATTTT	CASSQGLADTQYF
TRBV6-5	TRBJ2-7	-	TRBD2	TGTGCCAGCAGTTACGCCGCCGGAGGGAGGGTCTCCTACGAGCAGTACTTC	CASSYAAGGRVSYEQYF
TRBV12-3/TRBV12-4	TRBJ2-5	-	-	TGTGCCAGCAGTTCTAGGGGAAAGACCCAGTACTTC	CASSSRGKTQYF
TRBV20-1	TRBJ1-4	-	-	TGCAGTGCTAGGGCTTTAACTAATGAAAAACTGTTTTTT	CSARALTNEKLFF
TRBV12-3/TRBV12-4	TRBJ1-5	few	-	TGTGCCAGCAGTTTGGGGATACCGGGCAATCAGCCCCAGCATTTT	CASSLGIPGNQPQHF
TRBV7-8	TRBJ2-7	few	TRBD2	TGTGCCAGCAGCTTAAATTTGCCGGAGGGGACTAGCGGATACGAGCAGTACTTC	CASSLNLPEGTSGYEQYF
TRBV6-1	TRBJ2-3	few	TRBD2	TGTGCCACATCCCTTAGCGGGACCACAGATACGCAGTATTTT	CATSLSGTTDTQYF